This is a list of T cell receptor beta chains from one sample in a study of blood T cells in healthy people across ages. A single record per CDR3 protein comes from TCRdb applying MiXCR to the 5' RACE reads. The sample shows approximately 1,100,000 distinct CDR3 sequences, 35% to 55% of them seen only once. The sample comprised blood. All receptors derive from a woman aged 55-69 years in good health. CDR3s include the opening cysteine and the closing phenylalanine or tryptophan. The D gene is left open where the match is weak. Expanded clones are given a class, and other clones once, few, many or no size at all.

>TRBV15|TRBD1|TRBJ1-2|.
TGTGCCACCAGCAGAGCGACAGGGATAGATGGCTACACCTTC
CATSRATGIDGYTF
>TRBV10-3|.|TRBJ2-3|many
TGTGCCATCAGTGAGCCCCCCTCCGATACGCAGTATTTT
CAISEPPSDTQYF
>TRBV9|.|TRBJ2-7|.
TGTGCCAGCAGCGTACGGGCGGGCTTGTCCTACGAGCAGTACTTC
CASSVRAGLSYEQYF
>TRBV27|TRBD1|TRBJ2-7|many
TGTGCCAGCAGTTTAGGACAGGTAGGGTACGAGCAGTACTTC
CASSLGQVGYEQYF
>TRBV7-3|TRBD1|TRBJ2-1|once
TGTGCCAGCAGCCCGTCAGGGGGCCGGAATGAGCAGTTCTTC
CASSPSGGRNEQFF
>TRBV12-3/TRBV12-4|.|TRBJ2-1|.
TGTGCCACCGCTTACGGACATGAGCAGTTCTTC
CATAYGHEQFF
>TRBV28|.|TRBJ2-1|few
TGTGCCAGCAGTTTAGGGGGGATCCCCCACAATGAGCAGTTCTTC
CASSLGGIPHNEQFF
>TRBV2|.|TRBJ2-5|once
TGTGCCAGCAGGAGGTATCGAGCCACGGTGGGTCAAGAGACCCAGTACTTC
CASRRYRATVGQETQYF
>TRBV6-5|.|TRBJ2-4|few
TGTGCCAGCAGGGCTCTGGGAGTAGCCAAAAACATTCAGTACTTC
CASRALGVAKNIQYF
>TRBV5-1|TRBD2|TRBJ2-1|.
TGCGCCAGCAGCTCCCGGGCTAGCGGGTACAATGAGCAGTTCTTC
CASSSRASGYNEQFF
>TRBV5-6|.|TRBJ2-3|.
TGTGCCAGCAGTACTGGAGGGAGATGGGATACGCAGTATTTT
CASSTGGRWDTQYF
>TRBV14|.|TRBJ2-5|.
TGTGCCAGCAGCCCCTATCAGGGGCCCCGGACCCAGTACTTC
CASSPYQGPRTQYF
>TRBV25-1|.|TRBJ1-6|few
TGTGCCAGCAACCGGGGGGCGCAGAGCTCACCCCTCCACTTT
CASNRGAQSSPLHF
>TRBV7-9|TRBD1|TRBJ2-7|.
TGTGCCAGCAGCCCACCGGGACAGGGGGAGACCTACGAGCAGTACTTC
CASSPPGQGETYEQYF
>TRBV10-3|TRBD2|TRBJ2-3|.
TGTGCCACCGCCATCTCGACTAGCGGGAAGACAGATACGCAGTATTTT
CATAISTSGKTDTQYF
>TRBV20-1|TRBD1|TRBJ1-1|few
TGCAGTGCTGACAGGGGAATGAACACTGAAGCTTTCTTT
CSADRGMNTEAFF
>TRBV27|.|TRBJ2-7|few
TGTGCCAGCAGCTCGGGGGCCAGGTTCCACGAGCAGTACTTC
CASSSGARFHEQYF
>TRBV27|TRBD1|TRBJ2-5|few
TGTGCCAGCAGGAGACAGGGGCTCCCCCAAGAGACCCAGTACTTC
CASRRQGLPQETQYF
>TRBV11-2|TRBD2|TRBJ2-1|.
TGTGCCAGCAGCCGGGGACTAGCGGGAGGTTATGAGCAGTTCTTC
CASSRGLAGGYEQFF
>TRBV7-9|TRBD1|TRBJ2-1|.
TGTGCCAGCAGCAACCAGGGGGCCCCCATCTACAATGAGCAGTTCTTC
CASSNQGAPIYNEQFF
>TRBV7-9|.|TRBJ2-1|.
TGTGCCAGCAGCGTAGGCGGGAAGGTTGAGCAGTTCTTC
CASSVGGKVEQFF
>TRBV15|.|TRBJ2-5|few
TGTGCCACCAGCAGAGATTTGTGGAGTCAAGAGACCCAGTACTTC
CATSRDLWSQETQYF
>TRBV12-5|.|TRBJ2-1|.
TGTGCTAGTGGCCTGGGGGGCTACGAGCAGTTCTTC
CASGLGGYEQFF
>TRBV15|TRBD2|TRBJ2-7|few
TGTGCCACCAGCAGAGAGCCAGGACTAGCGGGAGGCTCCTACGAGCAGTACTTC
CATSREPGLAGGSYEQYF
>TRBV29-1|TRBD2|TRBJ2-1|few
TGCAGCGCCCCAGGAGCGGGAGCCTACAATGAGCAGTTCTTC
CSAPGAGAYNEQFF
>TRBV28|.|TRBJ1-2|.
TGTGCCAGCAGTTTGCTGAACTATGGCTACACCTTC
CASSLLNYGYTF
>TRBV7-9|TRBD2|TRBJ2-1|.
TGTGCCCTCGTCTTAGCGGGTAGCGGAAAATACAATGAGCAGTTCTTC
CALVLAGSGKYNEQFF
>TRBV9|.|TRBJ2-7|.
TGTGCCAGCAGCGTTGGGTTCTCCTACGAGCAGTACTTC
CASSVGFSYEQYF
>TRBV7-2|TRBD1|TRBJ1-2|few
TGTGCCAGCAGCTTAGAGGGACAGGGATTCGGCTACACCTTC
CASSLEGQGFGYTF
>TRBV27|.|TRBJ2-5|.
TGTGCCAGCAGTTTATTGGGGAGTTTTCAAGAGACCCAGTACTTC
CASSLLGSFQETQYF
>TRBV28|TRBD1|TRBJ2-7|.
TGTGCCAGCAGTCTTGCAGGGGGCGCCAGGGGCTACGAGCAGTACTTC
CASSLAGGARGYEQYF
>TRBV2|TRBD2|TRBJ2-3|once
TGTGCCAGCAGCGATGGCGGGAGGGTTCGGACAGATACGCAGTATTTT
CASSDGGRVRTDTQYF
>TRBV3-1|TRBD2|TRBJ2-5|.
TGTGCCAGCAGCCAAGAGGCCGGGGGGTACCAAGAGACCCAGTACTTC
CASSQEAGGYQETQYF
>TRBV9|.|TRBJ2-5|few
TGTGCCAGCAGCGCAACTAGCAGACAAGAGACCCAGTACTTC
CASSATSRQETQYF
>TRBV11-2|TRBD2|TRBJ2-7|.
TGTGCCAGCAGCTTAGGTGGTAGCGGGAGTGGTTACGAGCAGTACTTC
CASSLGGSGSGYEQYF
>TRBV11-1|.|TRBJ1-2|.
TGTGCCAGCAGCCATCGGACAGCGGCCGGTGGCTACACCTTC
CASSHRTAAGGYTF
>TRBV7-9|TRBD2|TRBJ2-7|.
TGTGCCAGCAGCTTTAGGGCGGGAGAATACCACGAGCAGTACTTC
CASSFRAGEYHEQYF
>TRBV20-1|.|TRBJ2-7|.
TGCAGTGCTAGCTGGGACGAGGGGTACGAGCAGTACTTC
CSASWDEGYEQYF
>TRBV4-1|TRBD1|TRBJ2-7|.
TGCGCCAGCAGCCAAGGGGACAGTAAGACCTACGAGCAGTACTTC
CASSQGDSKTYEQYF
>TRBV12-3/TRBV12-4|TRBD1|TRBJ2-7|.
TGTGCCAGCGGTTTAGGACAGGTCTACGAGCAGTACTTC
CASGLGQVYEQYF
>TRBV10-1|.|TRBJ2-5|.
TGCGCCAGCAGTGAGTCGGGCAGAAAAGAGACCCAGTACTTC
CASSESGRKETQYF
>TRBV11-2|.|TRBJ2-4|.
TGTGCCAGCAGCACAGGACAGTCCAAAAACATTCAGTACTTC
CASSTGQSKNIQYF
>TRBV6-1|.|TRBJ1-2|.
TGTGCCAGCATAGACCGCCGCCGGACGGCTAACTATGGCTACACCTTC
CASIDRRRTANYGYTF
>TRBV12-3/TRBV12-4|.|TRBJ2-7|.
TGTGCCAGCAGGCCAGACAGTCTGTACGAGCAGTACTTC
CASRPDSLYEQYF
>TRBV12-3/TRBV12-4|.|TRBJ1-2|.
TGTGCCAGCAGTACCATGTATGGCTACACCTTC
CASSTMYGYTF